The source of this T cell receptor (beta chain) is a study of T-cell memory formation after mild COVID-19. The study's findings and limits: Pre-infection memory harbored some responding clones, suggesting cross-reactive memory joined. Researchers report contracting CD4+ clones mostly in CM and EM, with CD8+ clones in EMRA. Clones that shrank (day 15 to 85) were balanced CD4/CD8, whereas later expanders leaned CD4+.

Only a few counts were recorded for this clonotype. The antigen is not known. With 4 bases removed from V and 6 bases from J, the gap between germline ends came to 19 bases. The germline V gene encodes CDR1 DFQATT and CDR2 SNEGSKA (reference sequence). The CDR3 contains 15 residues. After 5'RACE with constant-segment primers, TCR alpha and TCR beta cDNA libraries carrying sample barcodes and UMIs were obtained. TCRdb independently ran MiXCR on the 5' RACE reads; one entry per CDR3 protein. The data contain under 300,000 distinct CDR3 sequences, over 8.5% of them seen just once; the ten biggest clones take up roughly a fifth.

The TCR comes from a man in his late teens or twenties who had mild COVID-19 (a few samples of this study predate the infection). Cell type and time point are not known. The chain employs TRBV20-1 and TRBJ1-5; unclear D gene. Sequenced: PBMCs or a T cell subset sorted from them (not recorded which). CDR3 sequence reads: CSAIGPLGGGQPQHF. The CDR3, as DNA: TGCAGTGCTATCGGACCCTTGGGAGGTGGTCAGCCCCAGCATTTT.